A single sample is the source of the 30 T cell receptor beta chains below, sequenced in a study of T cell responses to AZD1222 COVID-19 vaccine. Assay used: immunoSEQ multiplex PCR; TCRdb lists only in-frame clones, some missing. The data show approximately 130,000 clones, roughly 90% seen once. The sequencing used peripheral blood, collected 28 days after the second AZD1222 dose. All receptors derive from an adult who received the AZD1222 COVID-19 vaccine.

This rearrangement joins TRBV6-5 to TRBJ2-3, with D uncertain. The germline CDR1 and CDR2 sequences are MNHEY and SVGAGI. With 4 bases removed from V and 1 base from J, the gap between germline ends came to 15 bases. This CDR3 comprises 16 residues. This CDR3 is CASSFTPLGRTDTQYF. In nucleotides, the CDR3 is TGTGCCAGCAGTTTCACGCCGCTAGGACGCACAGATACGCAGTATTTT.

This clone was seen only a few times. The chain is built from TRBV9 and TRBJ1-3, with TRBD1 matching over 7 bases. Unmatched junction bases numbered 5, after V lost 2 bases and J lost 0 bases. This CDR3 has 16 residues. Germline values: CDR1 SGDLS, CDR2 YYNGEE. CDR3 region: CASSVEGASSGNTIYF. In nucleotides, the CDR3 is TGTGCCAGCAGCGTCGAGGGGGCGAGCTCTGGAAACACCATATATTTT.

This chain joins TRBV9 and TRBJ1-6; D may be TRBD1 (6 bases). With 4 bases removed from V and 3 bases from J, the gap between germline ends came to 11 bases. This CDR3 has 15 amino acids. Germline-derived CDR1 and CDR2 are SGDLS and YYNGEE. In DNA form, the CDR3 reads TGTGCCAGCAGCCTCCGGGACAACTATAATTCACCCCTCCACTTT. As protein: CASSLRDNYNSPLHF.

This sequence joins TRBV7-2 and TRBJ2-1, with a weak D call TRBD2 (5 bases). V was trimmed by 7 bases and J by 7 bases, leaving 17 bases between them. CDR3 length: 14 amino acids. Germline CDR1 and CDR2: SGHTA and FQGNSA. Here the CDR3 DNA reads TGTGCCAGCATCCGGAACCCACTAGAGAATGAGCAGTTCTTC. Encoded protein: CASIRNPLENEQFF.

V and J are TRBV27 and TRBJ1-1; D ambiguous. Germline V lookup: CDR1 MNHEY, CDR2 SMNVEV (reference sequence). The CDR3 is made up of 12 amino acids. Trimming left V 8 bases short and J 7 bases short, with 14 bases between. The CDR3 is CASQEGGSEAFF. In DNA, the CDR3 is TGTGCCAGCCAAGAGGGAGGTAGTGAAGCTTTCTTT.

In its sample, this clone was seen once. CDR3 amino acids: CASSEWNEQFF. The CDR3 DNA follows: TGTGCCAGCAGTGAATGGAATGAGCAGTTCTTC. J is TRBJ2-1 and V is TRBV25-1; D gene ambiguous. Germline-derived CDR1 and CDR2 are MGHDK and SYGVNS. V dropped 1 base and J dropped 7 bases, with 2 bases sitting between them. The CDR3 covers 11 residues.

This clone was recorded a few times. The chain couples TRBV12-3 or TRBV12-4 to TRBJ1-5, with TRBD1 as a possible D gene (6 bases). V was trimmed by 6 bases and J by 4 bases, leaving 10 bases between them. This CDR3 is 13 amino acids long. CDR3 amino acids: CASSRQENQPQHF. The DNA of the CDR3 is TGTGCCAGCAGCCGACAGGAGAATCAGCCCCAGCATTTT.

The table lists this clone with a count of one. The CDR3 protein is CASSFPTSGGTNEQFF. The CDR3 DNA reads TGCGCCAGCAGCTTCCCGACTAGCGGGGGGACCAATGAGCAGTTCTTC. This chain connects TRBV5-1 to TRBJ2-1, with 13 bases that match TRBD2. J lost 6 bases, V lost 2 bases, and 5 bases had no gene match. CDR1 is SGHRS, CDR2 YFSETQ, per germline. The CDR3 contains 16 residues.

This clone was recorded once. This chain uses TRBV6-5 with TRBJ1-1; D is perhaps TRBD1 (5 bases). Trimming stripped 2 bases from V and 0 bases from J, with 13 bases between. The germline CDR1 and CDR2 sequences are MNHEY and SVGAGI. The CDR3 loop spans 16 amino acids. The CDR3 reads CASSYEAGPLNTEAFF. CDR3 nucleotides: TGTGCCAGCAGTTACGAGGCAGGGCCGTTGAACACTGAAGCTTTCTTT.

The CDR3 protein is CASDSGQAGDTGELFF. The CDR3, as DNA: TGTGCCAGCGATAGTGGGCAGGCTGGTGACACCGGGGAGCTGTTTTTT. The chain recombines TRBV7-8 with TRBJ2-2; D is unresolved. The V and J ends lost 8 bases and 3 bases respectively, with 19 bases between them. In germline, CDR1 is SGHVS, CDR2 FQNEAQ. This CDR3 spans 16 amino acids.

The chain joins TRBV29-1 to TRBJ2-1, with D unclear. Looked up from germline, CDR1 is SQVTM and CDR2 is ANQGSEA. The ends were cut back, 4 bases at V and 9 bases at J, with 19 bases in the middle. The CDR3 is 14 amino acids. Here the CDR3 DNA reads TGCAGCGTTGGGCCGTGGAGTGCACAAATTGAGCAGTTCTTC. Residues: CSVGPWSAQIEQFF.

The V gene is TRBV30, the J gene TRBJ1-3; D may be TRBD1 (5 bases). CDR3 size: 13 residues. Trimming pared 4 bases from V and 7 bases from J, leaving 14 bases between. The germline gives CDR1 GTSNPN, CDR2 SVGIG (reference sequence). The CDR3 DNA reads as TGTGCCTGGACCTTCCTAGAGGGGAACACCATATATTTT. Protein product: CAWTFLEGNTIYF. The full variable domain, its missing parts supplied by reference TRBV30 and TRBJ1-3, is SQTIHQWPATLVQPVGSPLSLECTVEGTSNPNLYWYRQAAGRGLQLLFYSVGIGQISSEVPQNLSASRPQDRQFILSSKKLLLSDSGFYLCAWTFLEGNTIYFGEGSWLTVV.

The rearrangement uses TRBV5-1 and TRBJ2-2; a weak D match, TRBD1 (6 bases). This CDR3 comprises 15 residues. In germline, CDR1 is SGHRS, CDR2 YFSETQ. V was shortened by 2 bases and J by 5 bases, with 13 bases between the two germline ends. CDR3 loop: CASSFSLTGTGELFF. The CDR3 DNA sequence: TGCGCCAGCAGCTTCTCCCTGACAGGAACCGGGGAGCTGTTTTTT.

This chain uses TRBV28 with TRBJ1-1, with 8 nucleotides matching TRBD1. The CDR3 has 16 residues. Looked up from germline, CDR1 is MDHEN and CDR2 is SYDVKM. V shed 6 bases and J 6 bases; nucleotides not matched to a gene: 15. CDR3 in amino acids: CASRPPTTGVGAEAFF. The CDR3 bases are TGTGCCAGCAGACCACCCACGACAGGGGTTGGGGCTGAAGCTTTCTTT.

This chain links TRBV11-1 with TRBJ2-7, with D possibly being TRBD2 (6 bases). Trimming stripped 3 bases from V and 0 bases from J, with 6 bases between. The CDR3 is 13 residues long. Germline V CDR1 and CDR2: SGHAT, FQDESV (reference sequence). The CDR3 protein is CASSFGSSYEQYF. The CDR3 bases are TGTGCCAGCAGCTTCGGGAGCTCCTACGAGCAGTACTTC.

V usage is TRBV5-8 and J usage is TRBJ2-1, with 8 nucleotides matching TRBD1. Trimming at V came to 1 base and at J to 5 bases, leaving 11 bases not matched to a gene. Germline V gives CDR1 SGHTS, CDR2 YDEGEE. The CDR3 sequence is 17 residues long. CDR3 amino acids: CASSLFRRQGLHNEQFF. CDR3 nucleotide sequence: TGTGCCAGCAGCTTGTTCCGAAGACAGGGGTTACACAATGAGCAGTTCTTC.

The chain uses TRBV7-9 and TRBJ2-7, with D possibly being TRBD1 (5 bases). The ends were cut back, 1 base at V and 6 bases at J, with 13 bases in the middle. From germline, CDR1 is SEHNR and CDR2 FQNEAQ (reference sequence). CDR3 size: 14 residues. The CDR3 loop reads CASSLVQGLSEQYF. The CDR3 DNA reads as TGTGCCAGCAGCTTAGTTCAGGGTTTGAGCGAGCAGTACTTC.

V and J are TRBV2 and TRBJ2-3; D unresolved. V lost 5 bases, J lost 0 bases, and 9 bases lay in between. CDR3 length: 14 residues. Germline-derived CDR1 and CDR2 are SNHLY and FYNNEI. The CDR3 reads CASSNSRSTDTQYF. CDR3 sequence (DNA): TGTGCCAGCAGTAATTCGAGGAGCACAGATACGCAGTATTTT.

This clone was observed once. This chain connects TRBV4-3 to TRBJ1-1; D is perhaps TRBD1 (5 bases). The ends were cut back, 0 bases at V and 7 bases at J, with 9 bases in the middle. The CDR3 length is 13 residues. Germline V gene data show CDR1 as LGHNA and CDR2 as YSLEER. The CDR3 DNA reads as TGCGCCAGCAGCCAAGAGGGGGGAGGTGAAGCTTTCTTT. Amino acids: CASSQEGGGEAFF.

The chain has TRBV7-3 and TRBJ2-6, with D uncertain. There are 17 residues in the CDR3. Per the germline V gene, CDR1 is SGHTA and CDR2 is FQGTGA. The germline V and J ends were trimmed by 5 bases and 0 bases, with 14 bases remaining between them. The CDR3 is CASSPDGSYSGANVLTF. CDR3 in DNA: TGTGCCAGCAGCCCCGATGGGTCCTACTCTGGGGCCAACGTCCTGACTTTC. Full variable domain (outside the CDR3, taken from reference TRBV7-3 and TRBJ2-6): GAGVSQTPSNKVTEKGKYVELRCDPISGHTALYWYRQSLGQGPEFLIYFQGTGAADDSGLPNDRFFAVRPEGSVSTLKIQRTERGDSAVYLCASSPDGSYSGANVLTFGAGSRLTVL.

V usage is TRBV5-1 and J usage is TRBJ2-5; TRBD1 matches at 8 bases. Looked up from germline, CDR1 is SGHRS and CDR2 is YFSETQ. This CDR3 has 15 amino acids. V shed 0 bases, J shed 2 bases, and the junction held 3 bases outside the gene matches. CDR3 bases: TGCGCCAGCAGCTTGGTAACAGGGGGACAAGAGACCCAGTACTTC. It yields the protein CASSLVTGGQETQYF.

This rearrangement joins TRBV6-1 to TRBJ2-2, with D unclear. Germline CDR1 reads MNHNS; CDR2 reads SASEGT. V dropped 2 bases and J dropped 0 bases, with 7 bases sitting between them. The length of the CDR3 is 15 residues. CDR3 amino acids: CASSERVANTGELFF. The CDR3 DNA reads as TGTGCCAGCAGTGAAAGGGTGGCGAACACCGGGGAGCTGTTTTTT.

The chain recombines TRBV6-2 or TRBV6-3 with TRBJ1-5; D remains unclear. Germline assignment: CDR1 MNHEY and CDR2 SVGEGT. The germline V and J ends were trimmed by 4 bases and 6 bases, with 7 bases remaining between them. This CDR3 is 12 amino acids long. Here the CDR3 DNA reads TGTGCCAGCAGTTGGGTCGGTCAGCCCCAGCATTTT. Encoded protein: CASSWVGQPQHF.

The V and J genes are TRBV2 and TRBJ1-1; the D is unclear. CDR1 is SNHLY, CDR2 FYNNEI, per germline. V was pared by 6 bases and J by 1 base, with 9 bases between. The CDR3 contains 13 residues. This chain's CDR3 is CASRADQNTEAFF. In nucleotides, the CDR3 is TGTGCCAGCAGGGCCGACCAGAACACTGAAGCTTTCTTT.

The chain uses TRBV6-2 or TRBV6-3 and TRBJ1-1, with D possibly matching TRBD1 (6 bases). This CDR3 spans 18 amino acids. Germline V gene lookup returns CDR1 MNHEY and CDR2 SVGEGT. The V end lost 5 bases, the J end lost 5 bases, and 27 bases lay between the germline ends. The CDR3 bases are TGTGCCAGCAGTCCCACTCGCGGTCTCCCAGGGGATGGGACTGAAGCTTTCTTT. This codes for CASSPTRGLPGDGTEAFF.

CDR3 coding DNA: TGTGCCAGCAGCACCTTCGAAACCACCGGGAGCAATCAGCCCCAGCATTTT. Protein: CASSTFETTGSNQPQHF. The chain uses TRBV28 and TRBJ1-5; D ambiguous. The CDR3 runs 17 residues. CDR1 and CDR2 from the germline V gene are MDHEN and SYDVKM. Trimming took off 6 bases at V and 1 base at J, with 19 bases between the two ends.

The rearrangement uses TRBV1 and TRBJ2-7; the table's D call, TRBD1, has no DNA check behind it. TRBV1 is designated a pseudogene. This CDR3 has 15 residues. CDR3 residues: CTSSQDQGRVYEQYF. The CDR3 nucleotides read TGCACCAGCAGCCAAGATCAGGGTCGGGTCTACGAGCAGTACTTC.

The chain employs TRBV9 and TRBJ1-2, with a weak D call TRBD1 (6 bases). V lost 2 bases and J 4 bases, leaving 15 bases between the germline ends. This CDR3 comprises 15 residues. Germline loops: CDR1 SGDLS, CDR2 YYNGEE. The CDR3 DNA is TGTGCCAGCAGCGTTGATAACAGGGACTTCTATGGCTACACCTTC. Its protein is CASSVDNRDFYGYTF.

The genes are TRBV5-1 and TRBJ2-5, with 7 bases fitting TRBD1. The CDR3 has 13 amino acids. V lost 3 bases, J lost 5 bases, and 4 bases stayed unmatched. Germline V gene sequence: CDR1 SGHRS, CDR2 YFSETQ. CDR3 residues: CASSSTGSETQYF. As DNA, the CDR3 is TGCGCCAGCAGCTCGACAGGGTCCGAGACCCAGTACTTC.

This clone was observed once. The chain employs TRBV19 and TRBJ2-7; a weak D match, TRBD2 (6 bases). Looked up from germline, CDR1 is LNHDA and CDR2 is SQIVND (reference sequence). The V and J ends lost 0 bases and 6 bases respectively, with 9 bases between them. The CDR3 contains 13 residues. The CDR3 DNA reads as TGTGCCAGTAGTATAGACGGGAGAGGCGAGCAGTACTTC. Translated: CASSIDGRGEQYF.